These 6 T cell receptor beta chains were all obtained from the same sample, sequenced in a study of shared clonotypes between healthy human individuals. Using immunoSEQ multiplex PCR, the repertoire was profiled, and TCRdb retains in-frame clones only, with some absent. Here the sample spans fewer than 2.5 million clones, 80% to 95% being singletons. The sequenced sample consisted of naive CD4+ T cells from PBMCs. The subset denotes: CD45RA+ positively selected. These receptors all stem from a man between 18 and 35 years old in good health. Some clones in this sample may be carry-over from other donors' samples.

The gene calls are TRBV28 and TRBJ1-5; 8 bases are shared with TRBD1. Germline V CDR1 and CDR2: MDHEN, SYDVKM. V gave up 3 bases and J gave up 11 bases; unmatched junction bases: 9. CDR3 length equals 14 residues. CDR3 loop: CASSFATGGMAQHF. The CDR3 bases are TGTGCCAGCAGTTTCGCAACAGGGGGAATGGCCCAGCATTTT.

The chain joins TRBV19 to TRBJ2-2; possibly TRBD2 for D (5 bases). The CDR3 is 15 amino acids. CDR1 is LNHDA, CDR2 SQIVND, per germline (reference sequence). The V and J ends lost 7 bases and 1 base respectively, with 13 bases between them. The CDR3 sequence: CASTPGGWNTGELFF. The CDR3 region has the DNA TGTGCCAGTACCCCCGGCGGGTGGAACACCGGGGAGCTGTTTTTT.

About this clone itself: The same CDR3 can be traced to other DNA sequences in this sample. The CDR3 protein is CASSLTSGRAHEQFF. CDR3 sequence (DNA): TGTGCCAGCAGCTTAACTAGCGGGAGGGCCCATGAGCAGTTCTTC. The V gene is TRBV7-6, the J gene TRBJ2-1, with TRBD2 matching 13 bases. CDR3 length: 15 amino acids. After removal of 2 bases from V and 8 bases from J, the junction contained 3 bases not matched to a gene. CDR1 SGHVS and CDR2 FNYEAQ come from the germline V gene.

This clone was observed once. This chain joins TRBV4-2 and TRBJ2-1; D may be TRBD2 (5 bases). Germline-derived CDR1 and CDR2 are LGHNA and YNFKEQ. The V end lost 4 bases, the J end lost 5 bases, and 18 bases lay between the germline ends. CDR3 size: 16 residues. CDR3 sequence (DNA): TGTGCCAGCAGCCCAGCTTTGCGGACTGTAGACAATGAGCAGTTCTTC. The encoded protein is CASSPALRTVDNEQFF.

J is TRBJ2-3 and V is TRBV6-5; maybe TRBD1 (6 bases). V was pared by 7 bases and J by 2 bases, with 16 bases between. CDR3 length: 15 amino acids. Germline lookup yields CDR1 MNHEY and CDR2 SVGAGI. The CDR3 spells CASTPRGMSTDTQYF. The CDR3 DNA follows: TGTGCCAGCACCCCGAGGGGGATGTCCACAGATACGCAGTATTTT.

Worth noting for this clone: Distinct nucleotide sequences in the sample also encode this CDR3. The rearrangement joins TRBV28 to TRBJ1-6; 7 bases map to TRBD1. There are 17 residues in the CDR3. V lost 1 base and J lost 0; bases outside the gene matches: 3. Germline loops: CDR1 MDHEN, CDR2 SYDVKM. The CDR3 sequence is CASSLSQGSSYNSPLHF. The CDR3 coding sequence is TGTGCCAGCAGTTTATCACAGGGGAGCTCCTATAATTCACCCCTCCACTTT.